The T cell receptor beta chain described here comes from a study of T cell changes during pregnancy in multiple sclerosis. The assay was immunoSEQ multiplex PCR, and TCRdb's table has in-frame clones only and misses some. The repertoire holds around 55,000 clones, about nine tenths seen once, with around 0.57% in the top ten. The sample holds one count of this clone. J was trimmed by 0 bases and V by 5 bases; bases with no gene match: 9. Germline CDR1 reads SGHTA; CDR2 reads FQGNSA. This CDR3 spans 19 amino acids. The sample here was CD4+ T cells from peripheral blood mononuclear cells, taken in the first trimester of pregnancy. The receptor was isolated from a female donor with multiple sclerosis, enrolled in a pregnancy study. The chain has TRBV7-2 and TRBJ2-2; 13 bases line up with TRBD2. For the CDR3, the DNA is TGTGCCAGCAGCCCCCGTCCGACTAGCGGGGGGACGAACACCGGGGAGCTGTTTTTT. Protein product: CASSPRPTSGGTNTGELFF.